Many counts were recorded for the clone carrying this T cell receptor beta chain. The antigen remains undetermined. Germline V gene sequence: CDR1 SGHRS, CDR2 YFSETQ. CDR3 length: 13 residues. The J segment lost 5 bases and the V segment lost 4 bases, leaving 3 bases of the junction unmatched. Researchers made TCR cDNA using 5'RACE template switching, and this step added a universal primer site and UMIs. Using its own MiXCR run on the 5' RACE reads, TCRdb lists one record per CDR3 protein. The table has about 250,000 distinct CDR3 sequences, approximately 3.5% seen once. This sample was included in a study of T cells after yellow fever vaccination. The wider study: Where fractions had low cell numbers, libraries were prepared from them with the SMART-Seq v4 Ultra Low Input RNA kit. Study conclusions and caveats: Post-booster repertoires contained most primary-vaccination clones again (roughly 97% CD4, approximately 86% CD8). Highly abundant clonotypes carried over from the bulk population could end up in FACS-sorted repertoires as contaminants.

The gene calls are TRBV5-1 and TRBJ2-5; 9 bases are a match to TRBD2. This clonotype was obtained from a man in his late teens or twenties who received the YFV17D yellow fever vaccine. The specimen comprised PBMCs, sampled 15 days after the yellow fever booster vaccination. The DNA for the CDR3 is TGCGCCAGCAGCGTCGGACTAGCGGAGACCCAGTACTTC. It translates to CASSVGLAETQYF.